The following is a TCR beta chain sequence with its context. The antigen is not known. The sample belongs to a study of a mutant IDH1 vaccine in newly diagnosed glioma. This CDR3 comprises 15 residues. Between the trimmed V and J ends, which lost 2 bases and 4 bases, there was a span of 13 bases. In germline, CDR1 is SNHLY, CDR2 FYNNEI. The time point is: week 5, during vaccination. Vaccine doses each comprised 300 ug of mutant IDH1 20-mer peptide, with topical imiquimod. Profiled with immunoSEQ multiplex PCR; TCRdb holds only in-frame clones, not every one. The table includes around 23,000 clones, 77% detected once.

The source of this sequence is a man aged 35 to 55 with glioma. The chain joins TRBV2 to TRBJ2-3, with D perhaps TRBD2 (6 bases). Sequencing was performed on PBMCs, taken from a glioma patient whose treatment included an IDH1 peptide vaccine. The CDR3 reads CASSEIGRTADTQYF. The DNA of the CDR3 is TGTGCCAGCAGTGAAATCGGGAGAACTGCAGATACGCAGTATTTT.